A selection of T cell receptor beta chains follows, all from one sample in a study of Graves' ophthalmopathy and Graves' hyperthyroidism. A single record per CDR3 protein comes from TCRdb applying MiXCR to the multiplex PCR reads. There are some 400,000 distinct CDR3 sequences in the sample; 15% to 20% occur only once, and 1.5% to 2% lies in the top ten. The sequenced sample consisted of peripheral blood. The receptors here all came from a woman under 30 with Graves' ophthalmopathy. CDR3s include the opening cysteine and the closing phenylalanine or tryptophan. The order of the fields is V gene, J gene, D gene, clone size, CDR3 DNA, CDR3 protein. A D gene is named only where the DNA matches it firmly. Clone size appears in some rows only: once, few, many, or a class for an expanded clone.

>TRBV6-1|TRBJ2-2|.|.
TGTGCCAGCAGTCCCGAAGAAATCCCCGGGGAGCTGTTTTTT
CASSPEEIPGELFF
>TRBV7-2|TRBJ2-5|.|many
TGTGCCAGCAGTTTACTGGGGGAGACCCAGTACTTC
CASSLLGETQYF
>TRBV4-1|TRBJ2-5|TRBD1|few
TGCGCCAGCAGCCTCAGGGGGGGACAGGGCCAAGAGACCCAGTACTTC
CASSLRGGQGQETQYF
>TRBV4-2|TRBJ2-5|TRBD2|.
TGTGCCAGCAGCCACGGGACTAGCGGTAAAGAGACCCAGTACTTC
CASSHGTSGKETQYF
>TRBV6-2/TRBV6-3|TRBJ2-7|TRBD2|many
TGTGCCAGCAGTTACTCTGGTCGACTAGCGGGAACCATCTCCTACGAGCAGTACTTC
CASSYSGRLAGTISYEQYF
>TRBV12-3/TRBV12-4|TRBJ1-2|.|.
TGTGCCAGCAAGGCCCTGGAGAGTGGGGCTAACTATGGCTACACCTTC
CASKALESGANYGYTF
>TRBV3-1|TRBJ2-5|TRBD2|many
TGTGCCAGCAGCCAAGGGGTTGGGACTAGCGGGGAAGAGACCCAGTACTTC
CASSQGVGTSGEETQYF
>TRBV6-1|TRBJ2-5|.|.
TGTGCCAGCAGTGCACAGAGGGGGGCCCAAGAGACCCAGTACTTC
CASSAQRGAQETQYF
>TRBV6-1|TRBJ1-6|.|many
TGTGCCAGCAGCTCTGGGCCCCATTCACCCCTCCACTTT
CASSSGPHSPLHF
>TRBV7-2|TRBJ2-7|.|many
TGTGCCAGCAACTTAGCGAATCTCATCGAGCAGTACTTC
CASNLANLIEQYF
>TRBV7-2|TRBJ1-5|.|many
TGTGCCAGCAGCCCAGCTTGGGGGTCGGGACAGCCCCAGCATTTT
CASSPAWGSGQPQHF
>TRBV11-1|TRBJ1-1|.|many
TGTGCCAGCAACCCTCCTCCGCAGGGAAGGGTAACTGAAGCTTTCTTT
CASNPPPQGRVTEAFF
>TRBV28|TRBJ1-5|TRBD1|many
TGTGCCAGCAGTCACCCGACAGGGGGAGTATGGAAGCCCCAGCATTTT
CASSHPTGGVWKPQHF
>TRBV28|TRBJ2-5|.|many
TGTGCCAGCAGCCCAACAGGAGGGGCGGAGACCCAGTACTTC
CASSPTGGAETQYF
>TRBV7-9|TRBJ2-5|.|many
TGTGCCAGCAGCTTAGAAGGGGCAGCTGCGACCCAGTACTTC
CASSLEGAAATQYF
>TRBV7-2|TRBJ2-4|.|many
TGTGCCAGCAGCTTAGGGGGCGCCGGGGCCGAAAACATTCAGTACTTC
CASSLGGAGAENIQYF
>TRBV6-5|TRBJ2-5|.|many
TGTGCCAGCAGACCCACACTAGTTTCGGAGACCCAGTACTTC
CASRPTLVSETQYF
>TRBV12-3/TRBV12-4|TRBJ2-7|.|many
TGTGCCAGCAGGCCACAGGGTCTCGGGGCCTACGAGCAGTACTTC
CASRPQGLGAYEQYF
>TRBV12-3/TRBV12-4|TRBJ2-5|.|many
TGTGCCAGCAGTTTACGACGGGACCAAGAGACCCAGTACTTC
CASSLRRDQETQYF
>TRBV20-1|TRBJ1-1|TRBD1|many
TGCAGTGCTAGAGATTACCAGGGGGGGACTGAAGCTTTCTTT
CSARDYQGGTEAFF
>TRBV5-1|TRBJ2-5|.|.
TGCGCCAGCAAGGGCCTCGGCCCCCAAGAGACCCAGTACTTC
CASKGLGPQETQYF
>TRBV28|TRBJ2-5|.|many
TGTGCCAGCAACGACAGGGAGACCCAGTACTTC
CASNDRETQYF
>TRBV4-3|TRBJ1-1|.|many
TGCGCCAGCAGCCAAGACCGAGTCATACAAGGGGCTGAAGCTTTCTTT
CASSQDRVIQGAEAFF
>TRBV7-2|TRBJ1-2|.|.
TGTGCCAGCAGCTTAGCGGGGCCATATGGCTACACCTTC
CASSLAGPYGYTF
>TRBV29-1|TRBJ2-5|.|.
TGCAGCGTTGAAGATCCTACTAGACCTTACCAAGAGACCCAGTACTTC
CSVEDPTRPYQETQYF
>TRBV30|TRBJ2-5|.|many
TGTGCCTGGAATCTCGGGGGACAAGAGACCCAGTACTTC
CAWNLGGQETQYF
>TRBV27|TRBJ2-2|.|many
TGTGCCAGCTGTTTTCTATCAACGGGCAGGGGAGTCCGGGAGCTGTTTTTT
CASCFLSTGRGVRELFF
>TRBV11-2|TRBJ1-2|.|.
TGTGCCAGCAGCTTAGTGGTCAGGGATGGAGCTAACTATGGCTACACCTTC
CASSLVVRDGANYGYTF
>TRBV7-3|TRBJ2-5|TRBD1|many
TGTGCCAGCAGCTTCTCAGGGGGCACAGAGACCCAGTACTTC
CASSFSGGTETQYF
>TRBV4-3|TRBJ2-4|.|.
TGCGCCAGCAGCCAAGATCGGAAGACGAGAGGAATGGGAAACATTCAGTACTTC
CASSQDRKTRGMGNIQYF
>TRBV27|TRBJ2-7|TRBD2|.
TGTGCCAGCAGCCGGGAGGGACGGTCCTACGAGCAGTACTTC
CASSREGRSYEQYF
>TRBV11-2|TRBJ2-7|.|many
TGTGCCAGCAGCTTACATCGCGGGCTCGAGCAGTACTTC
CASSLHRGLEQYF
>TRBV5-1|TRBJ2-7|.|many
TGCGCCAGCAGCCTGAGCCCAGGGGAGACCGGCGAGCAGTACTTC
CASSLSPGETGEQYF
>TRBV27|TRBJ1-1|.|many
TGTGCCAGCCTCAGGCCTGGGGCTGAAGCTTTCTTT
CASLRPGAEAFF
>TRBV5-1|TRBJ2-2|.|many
TGCGCCAGCAGCTTGGAAGGCACCGGGGAGCTGTTTTTT
CASSLEGTGELFF
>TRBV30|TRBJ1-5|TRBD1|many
TGTGCCTGGAGTGACAGGGGGGGGGGTCAGCCCCAGCATTTT
CAWSDRGGGQPQHF
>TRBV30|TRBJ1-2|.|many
TGTGCCTGGAGTGGTTCGCTGCAGGGGACCTTC
CAWSGSLQGTF
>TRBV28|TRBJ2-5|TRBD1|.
TGTGCCAGCAGCTTCACTCCCGGGACAGGGAGGGAGACCCAGTACTTC
CASSFTPGTGRETQYF
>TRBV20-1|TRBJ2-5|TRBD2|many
TGCAGTGCTAGACAAAGGGGGCTAGCGGGGGGCCAAGAGACCCAGTACTTC
CSARQRGLAGGQETQYF
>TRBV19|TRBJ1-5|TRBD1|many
TGTGCCAGTAAGAGGGACAGGGGGGCCGGGCAGCCCCAGCATTTT
CASKRDRGAGQPQHF
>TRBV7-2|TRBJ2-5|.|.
TGTGCCAGTAGCGGAGCAGGGACAGTCCAAGAGACCCAGTACTTC
CASSGAGTVQETQYF
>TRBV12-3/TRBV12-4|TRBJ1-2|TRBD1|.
TGTGCCAGCAGGGAAGGCGGACAGGGGGTAGGTGGCTACACCTTC
CASREGGQGVGGYTF
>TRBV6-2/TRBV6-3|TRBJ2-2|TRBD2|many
TGTGCCAGCAGTTCCCGGACTAGCCTCAACTTCGACACCGGGGAGCTGTTTTTT
CASSSRTSLNFDTGELFF
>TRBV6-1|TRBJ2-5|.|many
TGTGCCAGCAGTGAAGGAAGGGAGACCCAGTACTTC
CASSEGRETQYF
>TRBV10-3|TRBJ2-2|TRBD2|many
TGTGCCATCAGCGGGACTAGCGGGGGGACGAACACCGGGGAGCTGTTTTTT
CAISGTSGGTNTGELFF
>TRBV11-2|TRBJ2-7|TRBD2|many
TGTGCCAGCAGCCTCCTTCGGGTAGCGGGGGTCGAGCAGTACTTC
CASSLLRVAGVEQYF
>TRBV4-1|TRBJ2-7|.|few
TGCGCCAGCAGCCCTATTAATTCGAACGAGCAGTACTTC
CASSPINSNEQYF
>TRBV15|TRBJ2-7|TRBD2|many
TGTGCCACCAGCAGAGATTTGGTGGGAGGGTTCAACGAGCAGTACTTC
CATSRDLVGGFNEQYF
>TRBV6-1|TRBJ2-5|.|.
TGTGCCAGCAGGGACAGCGCGGAGACCCAGTACTTC
CASRDSAETQYF
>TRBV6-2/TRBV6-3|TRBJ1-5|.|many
TGTGCCAGCAGTTACGCGGGGAGCAATCAGCCCCAGCATTTT
CASSYAGSNQPQHF
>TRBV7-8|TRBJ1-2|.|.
TGTGCCAGCAGCCCCCAGACAGCTAACTATGGCTACACCTTC
CASSPQTANYGYTF
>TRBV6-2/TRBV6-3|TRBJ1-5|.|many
TGTGCCAGCAGTTACTCGATAACACAGGGAAGCAATCAGCCCCAGCATTTT
CASSYSITQGSNQPQHF
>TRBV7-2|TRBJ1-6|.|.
TGTGCCAGCCGCTCCGGGCCGATGGCCAATTCACCCCTCCACTTT
CASRSGPMANSPLHF
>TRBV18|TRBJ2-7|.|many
TGTGCCAGCTCACCAGGAACCCACGAGCAGTACTTC
CASSPGTHEQYF
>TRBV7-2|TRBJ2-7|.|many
TGTGCCAGCAGCTTAGTAGCGGCCTACGAGCAGTACTTC
CASSLVAAYEQYF
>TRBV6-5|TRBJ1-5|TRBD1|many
TGTGCCGGTGATTCTCAGGGGGGCAGCAATCAGCCCCAGCATTTT
CAGDSQGGSNQPQHF
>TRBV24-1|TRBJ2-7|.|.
TGTGCCACCAGTGGAGGGGGAGGCAACGAGCAGTACTTC
CATSGGGGNEQYF